This T cell receptor (beta chain) appears in the sequencing data of a study of lymphopenia after photon versus proton radiotherapy. The germline V gene has CDR1 SGHTA and CDR2 FQGNSA. CDR3 length: 13 amino acids. V was cut by 4 bases and J by 0 bases, with 4 bases left in between. The repertoire was sequenced with immunoSEQ multiplex PCR; TCRdb's copy has only in-frame clones and lacks some. This table has more than 70,000 clones, about 83% appearing once. The chain couples TRBV7-2 to TRBJ1-5; D uncertain. The sequence derives from a man aged 55 to 70 with pancreatic cancer. The sequenced sample was peripheral blood, obtained from a patient treated with proton-based radiotherapy. CDR3 sequence reads: CASSSNSNQPQHF. The CDR3 nucleotides read TGTGCCAGCAGCTCAAATAGCAATCAGCCCCAGCATTTT.